A selection of T cell receptor beta chains follows, all from one sample in a study of PD-L1 blockade in urothelial cancer. Sequenced by immunoSEQ multiplex PCR; TCRdb stores in-frame clones only, minus some. In the table there are under 60,000 clones, approximately 83% of which are singletons. Sequencing used PBMCs, obtained around atezolizumab (anti-PD-L1) treatment. These receptor sequences come from a man between 60 and 70 years old with urothelial cancer. Both conserved end residues are part of each CDR3. A D gene is named only where the DNA matches it firmly. For some rows the clone size is stated as once, few or many, or as a class when expanded; others skip it.

d_call,v_call,j_call,clone_size,cdr3_nt,cdr3_aa
.,TRBV14,TRBJ2-2,once,TGTGCCAGCAGCCAATTTCCGACCGGGGAGCTGTTTTTT,CASSQFPTGELFF
TRBD2,TRBV7-3,TRBJ2-1,.,TGTGCCAGCAGCTTAACCCCCCTGGCGGGGGGGTACAATGAGCAGTTCTTC,CASSLTPLAGGYNEQFF
TRBD1,TRBV11-3,TRBJ1-5,.,TGTGCCAGCAGCCGGGACAGGCCTATGGGGAGCAATCAGCCCCAGCATTTT,CASSRDRPMGSNQPQHF
.,TRBV27,TRBJ2-1,.,TGTGCCAGCAGTGAACGACAGACCAATGAGCAGTTCTTC,CASSERQTNEQFF
TRBD1,TRBV30,TRBJ2-7,.,TGTGCCTGGAGTGGGGGACGGGACAGGGGAGGCGGACAGTACTTC,CAWSGGRDRGGGQYF
TRBD1,TRBV7-2,TRBJ2-1,once,TGTGCCAGCAGCGACGGCCGGGACAGCTTATGGAATGAGCAGTTCTTC,CASSDGRDSLWNEQFF
TRBD1,TRBV15,TRBJ1-1,.,TGTGCCACCAGCCGTGACAGGGTTGACACTGAAGCTTTCTTT,CATSRDRVDTEAFF
TRBD2,TRBV23-1,TRBJ2-6,.,TGCGCCAGCAGTCAGCCTAGCGGGGGACTCCACGCCTCTGGGGCCAACGTCCTGACTTTC,CASSQPSGGLHASGANVLTF
TRBD1,TRBV5-1,TRBJ2-1,.,TGCGCCAGCAGCTCCCCACAGGGGGCGCGAGATTCCTACAATGAGCAGTTCTTC,CASSSPQGARDSYNEQFF
TRBD2,TRBV15,TRBJ2-4,.,TGTGCCACCAGCAGAGATCGGACTAGCGGGGGACTAGCCAAAAACATTCAGTACTTC,CATSRDRTSGGLAKNIQYF
TRBD1,TRBV7-2,TRBJ2-7,few,TGTGCCAGCAGCTTAGTAGGGACAGGGGGTGGCTACGAGCAGTACTTC,CASSLVGTGGGYEQYF
.,TRBV7-6,TRBJ2-3,.,TGTGCCAGCAGCTCCGCGACAGGCACAGATACGCAGTATTTT,CASSSATGTDTQYF
.,TRBV6-5,TRBJ2-3,.,TGTGCCAGCAGTTACCGGCAGGGGCACACAGATACGCAGTATTTT,CASSYRQGHTDTQYF
.,TRBV7-2,TRBJ1-2,.,TGTGCCAGCAGCTTCGACAGTAACTATGGCTACACCTTC,CASSFDSNYGYTF
TRBD1,TRBV5-1,TRBJ1-1,.,TGCGCCAGCAGCTTGCGGACAGGAAACACTGAAGCTTTCTTT,CASSLRTGNTEAFF
TRBD1,TRBV6-6,TRBJ1-2,.,TGTGCCAGCCGAGCGACAGGGGCGAACTATGGCTACACCTTC,CASRATGANYGYTF
TRBD1,TRBV11-2,TRBJ2-2,.,TGTGCCAGCAGACAGGGGTACACCGGGGAGCTGTTTTTT,CASRQGYTGELFF
.,TRBV28,TRBJ1-5,.,TGTGCCAGCAGTTTACGAACAGGGCGTTTTAGCAATCAGCCCCAGCATTTT,CASSLRTGRFSNQPQHF
TRBD1,TRBV30,TRBJ1-1,few,TGTGCCTGGAGTGGACAGGGTGAAGCTTTCTTT,CAWSGQGEAFF
.,TRBV6-1,TRBJ2-7,.,TGTGCCAGCAGTGAATTCGGGTTCTACTACGAGCAGTACTTC,CASSEFGFYYEQYF
TRBD2,TRBV9,TRBJ2-5,.,TGTGCCAGCAGCGTAGAGAGCGGGGGGGGCCCCTGGGAGACCCAGTACTTC,CASSVESGGGPWETQYF
.,TRBV7-3,TRBJ2-1,.,TGTGCCAGCAGCTTAAACCCGGGAGCTCAGAATGAGCAGTTCTTC,CASSLNPGAQNEQFF
.,TRBV10-3,TRBJ2-2,.,TGTGCCATCAGTGCCTCTAACACCGGGGAGCTGTTTTTT,CAISASNTGELFF
TRBD2,TRBV25-1,TRBJ2-7,.,TGTGCCAGCAAGCGGGGGAGCTCCTACGAGCAGTACTTC,CASKRGSSYEQYF
TRBD1,TRBV2,TRBJ1-2,few,TGTGCCAGCAGTTCTACAGGGGCAGCGAGCTACACCTTC,CASSSTGAASYTF
.,TRBV7-2,TRBJ2-3,.,TGTGCCAGCAGCTTAGGTCCTAGCGTGACAGATACGCAGTATTTT,CASSLGPSVTDTQYF
TRBD1,TRBV7-6,TRBJ2-7,.,TGTGCCAGCAGCTCTAAGTCCGGGACAGGGACCCCCTACGAGCAGTACTTC,CASSSKSGTGTPYEQYF
.,TRBV9,TRBJ2-2,.,TGTGCCAGCAGCGTAGCCACCGGGTCAAACACCGGGGAGCTGTTTTTT,CASSVATGSNTGELFF
TRBD1,TRBV15,TRBJ1-3,.,TGTGCCACCAGCAGAGAAACAGGGGTTGCTGGAAACACCATATATTTT,CATSRETGVAGNTIYF
.,TRBV16,TRBJ1-5,.,TGTGCCAGCAGCCAATTGACAGGCGACCGGGAGCCCCAGCATTTT,CASSQLTGDREPQHF
TRBD1,TRBV27,TRBJ2-5,.,TGTGCCAGCAGTCGACAGGGGGAGTTTTGGGAGACCCAGTACTTC,CASSRQGEFWETQYF
TRBD1,TRBV18,TRBJ1-2,.,TGTGCCAGCTCACCAGCGGGACAGGGAGAATATGGCTACACCTTC,CASSPAGQGEYGYTF
TRBD2,TRBV6-6,TRBJ2-3,.,TGTGCCAGCAGGCGGGAGGACATGCCAGATACGCAGTATTTT,CASRREDMPDTQYF
TRBD1,TRBV6-1,TRBJ1-2,medium-sized,TGTGCCAGCAGTGAGGGGACAGGCTATGGCTACACCTTC,CASSEGTGYGYTF
TRBD2,TRBV5-6,TRBJ2-3,.,TGTGCCAGCAGCCGACGGGGGGGCACAGATACGCAGTATTTT,CASSRRGGTDTQYF
.,TRBV7-9,TRBJ1-4,.,TGTGCCAGCAGCGAGCGGGAGCAAAATGAAAAACTGTTTTTT,CASSEREQNEKLFF
.,TRBV7-9,TRBJ1-2,.,TGTGCCAGCAGCAGGACAGTGGGTCACTATGGCTACACCTTC,CASSRTVGHYGYTF
.,TRBV6-1,TRBJ1-3,.,TGTGCCACAATAAGGGGCCTTGGAAACACCATATATTTT,CATIRGLGNTIYF